This is a list of T cell receptor beta chains from one sample in a study of OX40 agonist ivuxolimab in advanced cancers. The method was immunoSEQ multiplex PCR; TCRdb's version includes in-frame clones alone and lacks a portion of them. Of around 79,000 clones listed, roughly 88% are singletons. Source: CD4+ or CD8+ T cells sorted from blood, taken in a trial of the OX40 agonist ivuxolimab. The receptor set was obtained from an adult with an advanced solid tumor such as melanoma, head and neck, liver or kidney cancer. The CDR3 runs from the conserved cysteine through the conserved F or W. A D gene is named only where the DNA matches it firmly. Clone size is stated in some rows and not others, as once, few, many or a class when expanded.

>TRBJ1-5|NA|TRBV5-1|NA
TGCGCCAGCAGCGTAAATAGCAATCAGCCCCAGCATTTT
CASSVNSNQPQHF
>TRBJ2-7|once|TRBV28|TRBD2
TGTGCCAGCAGTTTAGGGTCGGGAGGGCGAACGGGCGAGCAGTACTTC
CASSLGSGGRTGEQYF
>TRBJ1-5|NA|TRBV27|TRBD1
TGTGCCAGTTCCAGGGGGGGTGGTCAGCCCCAGCATTTT
CASSRGGGQPQHF
>TRBJ2-3|few|TRBV5-1|TRBD2
TGCGCCAGCAGCTCCGGACTAGCTACCCCCGATACGCAGTATTTT
CASSSGLATPDTQYF
>TRBJ2-3|NA|TRBV5-5|TRBD1
TGTGCCAGCACCCGGACAGGGGGCACAGATACGCAGTATTTT
CASTRTGGTDTQYF
>TRBJ2-2|NA|TRBV6-6|TRBD1
TGTGCCAGCAGTATAGGACAGGACACCGGGGAGCTGTTTTTT
CASSIGQDTGELFF
>TRBJ2-5|NA|TRBV14|TRBD2
TGTGCCAGCAGCTTACAAGCGGGAGGGGAGGAGACCCAGTACTTC
CASSLQAGGEETQYF
>TRBJ2-3|NA|TRBV6-5|TRBD2
TGTGCCAGCAGCCCGACTAGCGGGGTGGATACGCAGTATTTT
CASSPTSGVDTQYF
>TRBJ2-3|NA|TRBV10-3|TRBD2
TGTGCCATCAGGACTAGCGGGATTAGCACAGATACGCAGTATTTT
CAIRTSGISTDTQYF
>TRBJ2-7|NA|TRBV2|TRBD1
TGTGCCAGCACTACAGGGGGCCCCTACGAGCAGTACTTC
CASTTGGPYEQYF
>TRBJ2-7|NA|TRBV19|NA
TGTGCCAGTAGTTCTGACAGCGGGTCCTACGAGCAGTACTTC
CASSSDSGSYEQYF
>TRBJ1-3|NA|TRBV5-1|NA
TGCGCCAGCAGCCCGGGACACGGGCCACGCTCTGGAAACACCATATATTTT
CASSPGHGPRSGNTIYF
>TRBJ1-6|NA|TRBV2|TRBD1
TGTGCCAGCCGAGACAGGGTGAATTCACCCCTCCACTTT
CASRDRVNSPLHF
>TRBJ2-1|NA|TRBV6-1|NA
TGTGCCAGCAGTGTCGACCGGCGAGATGAGCAGTTCTTC
CASSVDRRDEQFF
>TRBJ1-2|NA|TRBV28|TRBD1
TGTGCCAGCAGCCCGACAGGGAGGGATGGCTACACCTTC
CASSPTGRDGYTF
>TRBJ2-5|NA|TRBV5-4|TRBD1
TGTGCCAGCAGCTTGGGGGCCCCAGGACAGGGGGCCGAGAAGACCCAGTACTTC
CASSLGAPGQGAEKTQYF
>TRBJ2-7|NA|TRBV28|NA
TGTGCCAGCAGTTCCCCCGGACTTTTCTACGAGCAGTACTTC
CASSSPGLFYEQYF
>TRBJ2-7|NA|TRBV28|TRBD2
TGTGCCAGCAGTCGGCGACTAGCGGGAGGGTACGAGCAGTACTTC
CASSRRLAGGYEQYF
>TRBJ1-2|NA|TRBV6-5|TRBD1
TGTGCCAGCAGTTCCCCGGGACAGGGGGGGTATGGCTACACCTTC
CASSSPGQGGYGYTF
>TRBJ2-7|NA|TRBV11-2|TRBD1
TGTGCCAGCAGCCAACAGGGGGGAGACGAGCAGTACTTC
CASSQQGGDEQYF
>TRBJ2-7|NA|TRBV6-5|NA
TGTGCCAGCAGTTACAATTCCAGATCCTACGAGCAGTACTTC
CASSYNSRSYEQYF
>TRBJ2-3|NA|TRBV5-1|NA
TGCGCCAGCAGCTTCGGGACCCGCACAGATACGCAGTATTTT
CASSFGTRTDTQYF
>TRBJ2-1|NA|TRBV20-1|NA
TGCAGTGTTAGCCCGAGGAATGAGCAGTTCTTC
CSVSPRNEQFF
>TRBJ2-5|NA|TRBV6-5|TRBD1
TGTGCCATCTTGGACAGGGCCCTCCAAGAGACCCAGTACTTC
CAILDRALQETQYF
>TRBJ1-2|NA|TRBV30|NA
TGTGCCTGGAGTGTATCGGCGTCCTGGGGTGGCTACACCTTC
CAWSVSASWGGYTF
>TRBJ2-4|NA|TRBV5-1|NA
TGCGCCAGCAGCTTGGGAACGGAAACCTTAGCCAAAAACATTCAGTACTTC
CASSLGTETLAKNIQYF
>TRBJ1-6|NA|TRBV4-1|NA
TGCGCCAGCAACCAGGGCCCGGGTGGTTCACCCCTCCACTTT
CASNQGPGGSPLHF
>TRBJ1-5|NA|TRBV18|NA
TGTGCCAGCTCACCAGGGGAAGGCCAGCCCCAGCATTTT
CASSPGEGQPQHF
>TRBJ2-7|NA|TRBV7-9|NA
TGTGCCAGCAGCTTAGGACAGAATTTTTTGGACGAGCAGTACTTC
CASSLGQNFLDEQYF
>TRBJ1-1|once|TRBV4-1|NA
TGCGCCAGCAGCCAAGTGGGGGGCCGGACTGAAGCTTTCTTT
CASSQVGGRTEAFF
>TRBJ1-1|NA|TRBV7-6|NA
TGTGCCAGCAGCTTACATGCGGTAGGGGAGGTCACTGAAGCTTTCTTT
CASSLHAVGEVTEAFF
>TRBJ1-4|once|TRBV5-1|NA
TGCGCCAGCAGCGTGACGGGCCAGGCAACTAATGAAAAACTGTTTTTT
CASSVTGQATNEKLFF